The present T cell receptor (beta chain) was sequenced within a study of neurological immune-mediated disorders (dated by TCRdb to about 2019). Regarding the research as a whole: Peripheral blood TCR-beta repertoires from HTLV-I-associated myelopathy (HAM/TSP) patients, multiple sclerosis patients and healthy controls were compared by UMI-based sequencing. Alongside PBMC samples, the set of 80 to 130 TCR-beta libraries contained longitudinal samples, technical triplicates, and paired CD4+ and CD8+ T-cell subsets that had been sorted. The cohort included some 68 subjects: about 15 with HAM/TSP, about 34 with multiple sclerosis, and roughly 20 healthy controls. Paper-wide results and their limitations: No identical CDR3 amino acid sequences were found to be shared among expanded clones across subjects, suggesting that TCR-beta repertoires were private in all groups. TCR clonal expansion was greatest in HAM/TSP patients and smallest in MS patients, who ranked below even healthy controls.

Including cysteine and phenylalanine, the CDR3 has 11 amino acids. Here the CDR3 DNA is all that survives: 33 bases in frame from base 1. CDR1 and CDR2 are read off the germline V gene as KGHSH and LQKENI. Trimming takes 3 bases from V and 6 bases from J, and the germline ends sit 6 bases apart. With respect to this clonotype: The antigen it binds to is not known. Base qualities were left out, and no much larger clone turns up one base away.

The healthy controls were volunteers from a blood bank in Maryland, USA. Unsorted PBMC libraries were generated from 2 million PBMCs stored in RNAlater at -80 °C until RNA extraction. Peripheral blood was subjected to Ficoll-Hypaque density gradient centrifugation to isolate PBMCs, which were then cryopreserved in liquid nitrogen. To synthesize cDNA, template-switch 5'RACE was performed with a primer carrying a 10-nucleotide random unique molecular identifier so that each TCR transcript was tagged. Each sequencing run produced over 160 million TCR-beta sequences covering 15-18 subjects. Total RNA was extracted with the RNeasy kit. Using the KAPA Real-time Library Amplification kit, TCR-beta VDJ regions were amplified with primers for the TCR constant region and the 5'RACE anchor. Sample indexes and Illumina adaptors were added in a first PCR, and a second PCR then increased library yield. The roughly 650 bp TCR product was size-selected on a 2% E-gel SizeSelection system after Ampure bead purification. Before pooling, library quality was checked on a Bioanalyzer, concentration was measured with Qubit, and libraries were quantified with the Kapa Library Quantification kit. An Illumina HiSeq 2500 was used to sequence the libraries paired-end at 2 x 150 bp. To increase sequence diversity, 25-30% phiX was spiked into each library pool. As for the original processing: Quality-filtered reads were processed with the UMI-based MiGEC pipeline, and over 75% of raw TCR sequences were removed by the MiGEC pipeline during error correction. VDJ genes were aligned to IMGT germline references, and clonotypes were defined by unique CDR3 amino acid sequence plus V-J genes. Clonal expansion, Shannon diversity and CDR3 relatedness (CalcPairwiseDistances, ClusterSamples) were evaluated with VDJtools, and phylogenetic trees were built with CLCbio workbench. A clone was classed as expanded if it had 8 or more unique UMIs, a cutoff based on coefficient-of-variation modelling across technical triplicates. TCRdb handled the public reads itself, with Q25 trimming in fastp and clone calling in MiXCR, and kept productive beta chains. Every distinct CDR3 protein forms one entry, paired with its most common genes and DNA. V and J calls and clone size were set by TCRdb, not the authors. Present in this sample are under 80,000 distinct CDR3 sequences, roughly 14% of which were seen just once. Roughly 7% of the sample comes from the top ten.

The sequenced material came from PBMCs. This clonotype originated in a woman aged 45-65 years in good health. The chain was built from TRBV18 and TRBJ2-7; a tentative D call is TRBD2 (6 bases match). The CDR3 protein is CASSPGGEQYF. In nucleotides, the sequence is TGTGCCAGCTCACCGGGGGGCGAGCAGTACTTC. With all but the CDR3 taken from the reference TRBV18 and TRBJ2-7 genes, the full variable domain is: NAGVMQNPRHLVRRRGQEARLRCSPMKGHSHVYWYRQLPEEGLKFMVYLQKENIIDESGMPKERFSAEFPKEGPSILRIQQVVRGDSAAYFCASSPGGEQYFGPGTRLTVT.